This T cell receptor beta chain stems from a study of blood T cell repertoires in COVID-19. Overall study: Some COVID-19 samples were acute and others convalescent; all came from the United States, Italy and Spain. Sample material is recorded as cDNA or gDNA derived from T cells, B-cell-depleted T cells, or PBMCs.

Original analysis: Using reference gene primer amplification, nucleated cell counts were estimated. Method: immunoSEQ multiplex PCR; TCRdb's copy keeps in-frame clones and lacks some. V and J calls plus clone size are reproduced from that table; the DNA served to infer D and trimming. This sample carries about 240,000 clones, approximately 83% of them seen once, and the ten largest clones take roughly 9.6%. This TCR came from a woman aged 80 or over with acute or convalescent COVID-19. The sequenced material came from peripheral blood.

Written as DNA, the CDR3 is TGTGCCAGCAGCCCTCCAGGGGATCGGGGCCAAGCTTTCTTT. This translates into CASSPPGDRGQAFF. This chain uses TRBV11-3 with TRBJ1-1, with TRBD1 as a possible D gene (6 bases). The CDR3 contains 14 residues. The germline V gene has CDR1 SGHNT and CDR2 YENEEA. The germline V and J ends were trimmed by 5 bases and 9 bases, with 19 bases remaining between them.